The 4 T cell receptor beta chains below come from one sample, sequenced in a study of blood T cells in healthy people across ages. For the second PCR, which ran for roughly 7 to 11 cycles, a sample-barcoded 5' primer and a J-beta primer mix were used. TCRdb ran MiXCR on the 5' RACE reads and lists one entry per CDR3 protein. Of roughly 800,000 distinct CDR3 sequences listed, 25% to 30% were seen once; the top ten hold about 3%. These data were likewise used in another study, on T cells of mothers and their children.

Sequenced material: blood. These receptors all stem from a boy aged 5 to 17 in good health.

This clonotype showed up many times. The V gene is TRBV27, the J gene TRBJ2-6; 8 bases are shared with TRBD1. The germline gives CDR1 MNHEY, CDR2 SMNVEV (reference sequence). V was clipped by 6 bases and J by 4 bases; unmatched bases: 5. This CDR3 comprises 15 residues. Here the CDR3 reads CASRGTGGGANVLTF. The CDR3 region has the DNA TGTGCCAGCAGGGGGACAGGCGGAGGGGCCAACGTCCTGACTTTC.

The chain joins TRBV20-1 to TRBJ1-1; 7 positions match TRBD1. The ends lost 0 bases at V and 2 bases at J; junction bases unmatched: 6. Germline V gives CDR1 DFQATT, CDR2 SNEGSKA (reference sequence). The CDR3 contains 15 residues. This CDR3 reads CSARDLGQLNTEAFF. The CDR3 DNA reads as TGCAGTGCTAGAGATTTGGGACAGCTAAACACTGAAGCTTTCTTT.

V and J are TRBV6-2 or TRBV6-3 and TRBJ2-1, with D possibly being TRBD2 (6 bases). CDR3 length: 15 amino acids. Germline V gene sequence: CDR1 MNHEY, CDR2 SVGEGT. V was pared by 2 bases and J by 4 bases, with 12 bases between. The CDR3 spells CASSYRGAGYNEQFF. The CDR3 DNA sequence: TGTGCCAGCAGTTACAGGGGTGCGGGATACAATGAGCAGTTCTTC.

This clonotype was observed a handful of times. The chain employs TRBV6-5 and TRBJ2-5; the match to TRBD2 covers 7 bases. V lost 1 base and J lost 1; bases outside the gene matches: 3. Germline CDR1 is MNHEY and CDR2 is SVGAGI. The CDR3 contains 15 residues. The CDR3 loop reads CASSYFPGGQETQYF. DNA for the CDR3: TGTGCCAGCAGTTACTTCCCGGGGGGCCAAGAGACCCAGTACTTC.